The 3 T cell receptor beta chains reported below all come from one sample, sequenced in a study of shared clonotypes between healthy human individuals. The assay was immunoSEQ multiplex PCR, and TCRdb's table has in-frame clones only and misses some. The sample lists around 2.1 million clones, about 92% seen once, with 1.5% to 2% in the top ten. As defined, naive CD8 cells were CD45RO-negative and positively selected for CCR7, with terminally differentiated effector memory CD45RA+ cells excluded. The sample consisted of naive CD8+ T cells from PBMCs. The receptor source for this set is a man aged 18 to 29 in good health. Some clones in this sample may be carry-over from other donors' samples.

The chain combines TRBV2 with TRBJ2-4; 7 positions agree with TRBD2. V shed 10 bases and J 4 bases; nucleotides not matched to a gene: 13. The CDR3 totals 15 residues. Germline-derived CDR1 and CDR2 are SNHLY and FYNNEI. This chain's CDR3 is CATIPLAPMKNIQYF. CDR3 coding DNA: TGTGCCACCATACCACTAGCGCCAATGAAAAACATTCAGTACTTC. The entire variable domain, with the rest obtained from reference TRBV2 and TRBJ2-4, is as follows: EPEVTQTPSHQVTQMGQEVILRCVPISNHLYFYWYRQILGQKVEFLVSFYNNEISEKSEIFDDQFSVERPDGSNFTLKIRSTKLEDSAMYFCATIPLAPMKNIQYFGAGTRLSVL.

This chain links TRBV7-2 with TRBJ2-7; perhaps D is TRBD1 or TRBD2 (5 bases each). Germline V CDR1 and CDR2: SGHTA, FQGNSA. V was cut by 5 bases and J by 3 bases, with 17 bases left in between. The CDR3 runs to 15 residues. CDR3: CASSLRGGPGYEQYF. CDR3 DNA sequence: TGTGCCAGCAGCCTAAGGGGCGGGCCCGGCTACGAGCAGTACTTC.

This chain links TRBV29-1 with TRBJ1-2; D perhaps matches TRBD1 (5 bases). Trimming removed 3 bases at V and 6 bases at J, with 14 bases between. This CDR3 region has 13 residues. Germline lookup yields CDR1 SQVTM and CDR2 ANQGSEA. The CDR3 region has the DNA TGCAGCGTTGAGGTCTCAGGGATTAATGGCTACACCTTC. Its protein product is CSVEVSGINGYTF.